The next 6 T cell receptor beta chains were all read from a single sample in a study of Ad26.COV2.S vaccination and SARS-CoV-2 variants. Profiling relied on immunoSEQ multiplex PCR, and the TCRdb table lists in-frame clones only, not all of them. Among about 350,000 clones, about 92% were seen once, and the ten largest hold 3.5% to 4.5%. The material was peripheral blood, obtained after recovery from COVID-19. The receptors were sampled from a human donor who had recovered from COVID-19.

The sample holds one count of this clone. This chain connects TRBV2 to TRBJ1-2; 7 bases line up with TRBD1. The trim removed 7 bases at V and 7 bases at J, leaving 15 bases unmatched. This CDR3 comprises 15 residues. CDR1 is SNHLY and CDR2 is FYNNEI in the germline V gene. CDR3 in DNA: TGTGCCAGCACTCAGACAACCGGGGGACAGAGTGGCTACACCTTC. As protein: CASTQTTGGQSGYTF.

Here the CDR3 DNA reads TGTGCCAGCTCATCGACGACAGGGGAAGAGACCCAGTACTTC. This encodes CASSSTTGEETQYF. The chain employs TRBV18 and TRBJ2-5; 8 bases match TRBD1. The CDR3 length is 14 residues. With 5 bases clipped from V and 3 bases from J, the junction kept 5 bases outside the gene matches. Germline V gene lookup returns CDR1 KGHSH and CDR2 LQKENI.

The chain employs TRBV3-1 (or the pseudogene TRBV3-2) and TRBJ1-2; D unclear. This CDR3 spans 13 amino acids. V lost 0 bases and J lost 4, with 6 bases in between. Germline V gives CDR1 LGHDT, CDR2 YNNKEL (reference sequence). CDR3 in DNA: TGTGCCAGCAGCCAAGACACAGCCTATGGCTACACCTTC. Protein: CASSQDTAYGYTF.

The chain employs TRBV15 and TRBJ1-1, with D possibly matching TRBD1 (5 bases). CDR3 length equals 16 residues. The germline gives CDR1 LNHNV, CDR2 YYDKDF (reference sequence). V was pared by 1 base and J by 0 bases, with 12 bases between. This CDR3 is CATSRGQRPLNTEAFF. CDR3 DNA sequence: TGTGCCACCAGCAGAGGACAGCGTCCTCTGAACACTGAAGCTTTCTTT.

The V call is TRBV6-5, the J call TRBJ1-1; D is uncertain. Between the trimmed V and J ends, which lost 2 bases and 3 bases, there was a span of 16 bases. Germline V CDR1 and CDR2: MNHEY, SVGAGI. CDR3 size: 16 residues. In DNA, the CDR3 is TGTGCCAGCAGTTACCTCGTCCAGATAGGACACACTGAAGCTTTCTTT. Residues: CASSYLVQIGHTEAFF.

This chain joins TRBV5-4 and TRBJ2-7, with D uncertain. In germline, CDR1 is SGHNT, CDR2 YYREEE (reference sequence). The CDR3 runs 13 residues. Trimming removed 0 bases at V and 3 bases at J, with 7 bases between. The CDR3 DNA follows: TGTGCCAGCAGCTTGGTCCCCAACTACGAGCAGTACTTC. Its translation is CASSLVPNYEQYF.